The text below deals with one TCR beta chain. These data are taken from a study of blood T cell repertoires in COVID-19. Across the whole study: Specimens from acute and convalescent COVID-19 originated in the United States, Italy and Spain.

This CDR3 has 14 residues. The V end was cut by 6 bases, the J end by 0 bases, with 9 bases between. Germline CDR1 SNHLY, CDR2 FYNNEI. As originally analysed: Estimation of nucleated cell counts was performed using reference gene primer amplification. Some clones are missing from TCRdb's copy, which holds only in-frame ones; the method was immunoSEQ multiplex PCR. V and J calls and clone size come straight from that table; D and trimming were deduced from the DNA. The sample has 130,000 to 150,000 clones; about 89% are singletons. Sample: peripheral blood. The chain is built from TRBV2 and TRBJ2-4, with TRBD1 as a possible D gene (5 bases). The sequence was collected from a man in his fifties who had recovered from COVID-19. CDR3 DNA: TGTGCCAGCAGCGAGACAGTAGCCAAAAACATTCAGTACTTC. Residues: CASSETVAKNIQYF.